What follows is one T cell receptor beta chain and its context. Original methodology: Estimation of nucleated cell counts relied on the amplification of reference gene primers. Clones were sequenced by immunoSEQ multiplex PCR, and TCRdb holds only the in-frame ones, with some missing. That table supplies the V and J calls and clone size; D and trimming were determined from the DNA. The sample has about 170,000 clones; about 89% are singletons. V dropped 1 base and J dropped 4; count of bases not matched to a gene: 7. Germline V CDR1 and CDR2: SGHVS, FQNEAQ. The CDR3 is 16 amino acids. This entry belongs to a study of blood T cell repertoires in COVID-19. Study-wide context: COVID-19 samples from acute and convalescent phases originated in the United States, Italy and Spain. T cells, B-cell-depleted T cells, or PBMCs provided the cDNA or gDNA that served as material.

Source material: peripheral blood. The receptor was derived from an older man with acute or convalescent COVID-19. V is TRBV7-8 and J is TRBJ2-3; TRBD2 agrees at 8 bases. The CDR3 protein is CASSLGNSGSADTQYF. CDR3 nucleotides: TGTGCCAGCAGCTTAGGGAACAGCGGGAGCGCAGATACGCAGTATTTT.